This TCR beta chain was identified during a study of T cells expressing NK-cell markers. TCRdb derives one entry per CDR3 protein from the 5' RACE reads, leaving out DNA. Across roughly 420,000 distinct CDR3 sequences, the top ten clones capture 7.3% of the sample. Germline CDR1 is MNHNS and CDR2 is SASEGT. CDR3 size: 14 residues. The receptor's source is a woman between 18 and 75 years old in good health. What was sequenced was blood T cells: a sorted CD56 or NKG2C T cell subset, CD4+ or CD8+ T cells, or bulk PBMC T cells (not recorded which). The chain joins TRBV6-1 to TRBJ2-1; TCRdb's assignment of TRBD2 cannot be checked, as there is no DNA. CDR3 in amino acids: CASSGTSGTNEQFF.